This T cell receptor beta chain was profiled in a study of T-cell reconstitution after alpha-beta-depleted transplantation in children. Unique molecular identifiers were incorporated when the TCRbeta library was constructed. TCRdb re-derived calls from the PCR reads in MiXCR, one entry per CDR3 protein. The profile covers about 98,000 distinct CDR3 sequences, with 20% to 25% appearing a single time and roughly 23% taken by the ten largest. Study results and limitations: At the one-year point after transplant, T-cell counts and TCRbeta diversity were found to come mostly from T cells that had been newly produced.

This clonotype has a handful of counts. Its antigen is unidentified. This sequence originates from a boy under 10 years old with acute lymphoblastic leukemia, due to receive a stem cell transplant. The starting material was PBMCs, obtained before TCRalphabeta/CD19-depleted stem cell transplant.

CDR3 loop: CATRDRVAYEQYF. CDR3 coding DNA: TGTGCCACCCGGGACAGGGTTGCCTACGAGCAGTACTTC. The gene calls are TRBV28 and TRBJ2-7, with TRBD1 matching over 9 bases. Looked up from germline, CDR1 is MDHEN and CDR2 is SYDVKM. This CDR3 is 13 amino acids long. V lost 10 bases and J lost 2; bases outside the gene matches: 6.